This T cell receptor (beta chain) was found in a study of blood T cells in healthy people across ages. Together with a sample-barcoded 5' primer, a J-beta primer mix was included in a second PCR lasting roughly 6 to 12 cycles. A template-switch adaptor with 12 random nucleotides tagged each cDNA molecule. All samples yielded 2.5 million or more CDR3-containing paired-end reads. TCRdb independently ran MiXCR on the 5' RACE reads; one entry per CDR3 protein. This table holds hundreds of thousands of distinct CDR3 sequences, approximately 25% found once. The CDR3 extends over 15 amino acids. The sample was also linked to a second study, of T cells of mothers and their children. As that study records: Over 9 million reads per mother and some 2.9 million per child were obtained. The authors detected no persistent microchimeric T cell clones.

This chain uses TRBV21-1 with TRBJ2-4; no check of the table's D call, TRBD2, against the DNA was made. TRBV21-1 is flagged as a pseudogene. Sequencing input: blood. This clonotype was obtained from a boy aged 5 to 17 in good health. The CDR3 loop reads CASSIGLLAKNIQYF. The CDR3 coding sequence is TGTGCCAGCAGCATTGGACTTTTAGCCAAAAACATTCAGTACTTC.